One sample yielded the 11 T cell receptor beta chains listed below, sequenced in a study of T cell changes during pregnancy in multiple sclerosis. Clones were read by immunoSEQ multiplex PCR, and TCRdb kept only the in-frame ones, dropping some. The sample contains around 40,000 clones, 90% of which appear only once. The specimen was CD4+ T cells from peripheral blood mononuclear cells, collected in the first trimester of pregnancy. The receptors were gathered from a female donor in good health, enrolled as a control in a pregnancy study.

The chain is built from TRBV30 and TRBJ1-2; perhaps TRBD1 as D (5 bases). The ends were cut back, 7 bases at V and 1 base at J, with 10 bases in the middle. This CDR3 comprises 12 residues. Germline V gene lookup returns CDR1 GTSNPN and CDR2 SVGIG (reference sequence). CDR3 bases: TGTGCCTCCTCGGGGGGTAACTATGGCTACACCTTC. It encodes CASSGGNYGYTF.

The V call is TRBV6-5, the J call TRBJ1-3; D is possibly TRBD1 (5 bases). The germline V gene encodes CDR1 MNHEY and CDR2 SVGAGI. Trimming cost V 0 bases and J 1 base, with 7 bases left between them. The CDR3 totals 15 residues. CDR3 loop: CASSYSRQSGNTIYF. CDR3 nucleotides: TGTGCCAGCAGTTACTCTCGACAGTCTGGAAACACCATATATTTT.

This clone was counted between two and nine times. This chain connects TRBV9 to TRBJ1-1, with TRBD1 as a possible D gene (6 bases). Germline V CDR1 and CDR2: SGDLS, YYNGEE. The CDR3 sequence is 14 residues long. V was pared by 3 bases and J by 5 bases, with 14 bases between. In DNA form, the CDR3 reads TGTGCCAGCAGCGCCCATACAGGGAAAACTGAAGCTTTCTTT. Its protein is CASSAHTGKTEAFF.

The chain links TRBV7-6 to TRBJ2-7; 7 bases line up with TRBD2. V was clipped by 1 base and J by 3 bases; unmatched bases: 6. This CDR3 has 15 amino acids. Germline lookup yields CDR1 SGHVS and CDR2 FNYEAQ. In DNA form, the CDR3 reads TGTGCCAGCAGCTTAGAGTGGGGGGGGATCTACGAGCAGTACTTC. Its protein is CASSLEWGGIYEQYF. The whole variable domain, filled in from reference TRBV7-6 and TRBJ2-7, reads GAGVSQSPRYKVTKRGQDVALRCDPISGHVSLYWYRQALGQGPEFLTYFNYEAQQDKSGLPNDRFSAERPEGSISTLTIQRTEQRDSAMYRCASSLEWGGIYEQYFGPGTRLTVT.

This chain connects TRBV4-2 to TRBJ2-1, with TRBD2 matching 8 bases. CDR1 is LGHNA, CDR2 YNFKEQ, per germline. Trimming at V came to 3 bases and at J to 11 bases, leaving 6 bases not matched to a gene. CDR3 length: 13 amino acids. The CDR3 reads CASSQSGGGKQFF. The CDR3 DNA is TGTGCCAGCAGCCAGTCTGGCGGGGGGAAGCAGTTCTTC.

The chain carries TRBV7-8 and TRBJ2-4; D possibly corresponds to TRBD2 (6 bases). There are 12 residues in the CDR3. Trimming cost V 5 bases and J 15 bases, with 17 bases left between them. Germline V lookup: CDR1 SGHVS, CDR2 FQNEAQ. The CDR3 region is CASSPQEGVRYF. The CDR3 DNA reads TGTGCCAGCAGCCCGCAGGAGGGAGTTCGGTACTTC.

This clone is labeled as medium-sized. The chain uses TRBV29-1 and TRBJ2-7; 7 bases align to TRBD1. The germline CDR1 and CDR2 sequences are SQVTM and ANQGSEA. The CDR3 sequence is 14 residues long. V lost 2 bases and J lost 3; bases outside the gene matches: 7. CDR3 region: CSVEWAGGRYEQYF. CDR3 nucleotide sequence: TGCAGCGTTGAATGGGCAGGGGGTCGCTACGAGCAGTACTTC.

CDR3 amino acids: CASRADTRGGNTIYF. In nucleotides, the CDR3 is TGTGCCAGCAGGGCGGACACAAGGGGCGGAAACACCATATATTTT. This chain uses TRBV6-6 with TRBJ1-3; a weak D match, TRBD1 (5 bases). V was shortened by 6 bases and J by 4 bases, with 16 bases between the two germline ends. CDR3 length: 15 amino acids. Germline V CDR1 and CDR2: MNHNY, SVGAGI (reference sequence).

V and J are TRBV15 and TRBJ2-6; D might be TRBD2 (5 bases). The CDR3 runs to 16 residues. Trimming removed 6 bases from V and 0 bases from J, with 12 bases in between. CDR1 is LNHNV, CDR2 YYDKDF, per germline (reference sequence). The CDR3: CATREGGSSGANVLTF. The CDR3 DNA is TGTGCCACCAGAGAAGGAGGCAGCTCTGGGGCCAACGTCCTGACTTTC. Based on the CDR3 plus reference TRBV15 and TRBJ2-6, the full variable domain is DAMVIQNPRYQVTQFGKPVTLSCSQTLNHNVMYWYQQKSSQAPKLLFHYYDKDFNNEADTPDNFQSRRPNTSFCFLDIRSPGLGDTAMYLCATREGGSSGANVLTFGAGSRLTVL.

Comment on this clone: Germline is not matched at one junction end, which may reflect a read error. This chain links TRBV20-1 with TRBJ1-4; 7 bases are shared with TRBD1. The germline V gene encodes CDR1 DFQATT and CDR2 SNEGSKA (reference sequence). The length of the CDR3 is 11 residues. The CDR3 loop is CSAQLSGGVSF. The CDR3 bases are TGCAGTGCTCAACTTTCAGGGGGAGTTTCTTTT.

The chain recombines TRBV7-9 with TRBJ1-5, with D maybe TRBD1 (5 bases). The CDR3 length is 15 residues. Germline V gene sequence: CDR1 SEHNR, CDR2 FQNEAQ (reference sequence). Deletions cut 5 bases from V and 2 bases from J, with 13 bases between. CDR3 nucleotides: TGTGCCAGCAGCCGGGGGGGGAACGGCAATCAGCCCCAGCATTTT. It translates to CASSRGGNGNQPQHF.